The clone carrying this TCR beta chain was detected many times. The antigen is undetermined. The entry originates in a study of response to subunit inactivated influenza vaccine. Study-wide findings and caveats: The authors suggested that every seasonal influenza vaccination recruits few new T cells.

CDR3 length equals 13 residues. With 5 bases removed from V and 1 base from J, the gap between germline ends came to 5 bases. TCRdb itself ran the RT-PCR reads through MiXCR, one entry per CDR3 protein. The table records hundreds of thousands of distinct CDR3 sequences, 25% of them present only once. This sample comprised CD4+ T cells sorted from PBMCs, obtained 5 days after vaccination. This sequence originates from a middle-aged man who received an inactivated influenza vaccine. V and J are TRBV12-3 or TRBV12-4 and TRBJ2-2; D is unresolved. The chain's CDR3 is CASSPGNTGELFF. In nucleotides, the CDR3 is TGTGCCAGCAGTCCCGGGAACACCGGGGAGCTGTTTTTT.